These T cell receptor beta chains were read from a single sample in a study of T cell repertoires in cytomegalovirus infection. One entry per CDR3 protein, called by TCRdb with MiXCR from the reads. The top ten clones hold 8.5% to 10% of a sample with about 360,000 distinct CDR3 sequences, 15% to 20% of them seen once. The sequenced sample was PBMCs. These receptors were collected from a human donor in good health (CMV status not recorded). Some clones in this sample may be carry-over from other donors' samples. The conserved cysteine and the conserved F or W are not part of the CDR3 here. The D gene is left open where the match is weak.

>.|TRBV29-1
SVEVGASTGELF
>TRBD2|TRBV12-3/TRBV12-4
ASSLRASGNGQY
>.|TRBV28
ASRGVGNIQY
>TRBD2|TRBV20-1
SAKGLAGDGEQF
>.|TRBV3-1
ASRRQYTGELF
>.|TRBV6-1
ASDVAGGYGYT
>TRBD2|TRBV6-2/TRBV6-3
ASSYQASGTNEQF
>TRBD1|TRBV7-9
ASSLEGQGVAMY
>.|TRBV6-1
ASGGYNEQF
>TRBD2|TRBV7-9
ARGGGRAEEQF
>TRBD2|TRBV6-6
ASSYSGAGTSNEQF
>.|TRBV10-3
AISESQVNPAKNIQY
>.|TRBV7-2
ASSLIQGYQPQH
>.|TRBV4-3
ASSQAQSYDNEKLF
>.|TRBV12-5
ASGLVLQETQY
>.|TRBV18
ASSRDGYYEQY
>TRBD2|TRBV7-9
ASTLPSSGSYTQY
>.|TRBV7-6
ASSSFVGTTNEKLF
>.|TRBV3-1
ASSQLASYNEQF
>.|TRBV24-1
ATSDLSAYEKLF
>TRBD1|TRBV12-5
AVPQGAASNGELF
>.|TRBV7-2
ASSLHHTGELF
>TRBD2|TRBV5-4
ASSSELAMRDTQY
>.|TRBV12-3/TRBV12-4
ASSPGVSANQPQH
>.|TRBV10-3
AISLGI
>TRBD2|TRBV6-2/TRBV6-3
ASSHLAGEGEQY
>.|TRBV6-1
ASYGETQY